Listed below are T cell receptor beta chains from one sample, sequenced in a study of vaccination effects on CD4 cells after COVID-19. For these TCRs, the target antigens are not known. Assay: immunoSEQ multiplex PCR; the TCRdb copy retains only in-frame clones and omits some. The table has roughly 25,000 clones, about three quarters seen once; the top ten hold approximately 21%. The starting material was CD4+ T cells from PBMCs cultured with HCoV-NL63 spike peptides, obtained before COVID-19 vaccination. The source of these receptors is a human donor who had a prior SARS-CoV-2 infection. CDR3s include the opening cysteine and the closing phenylalanine or tryptophan. Fields, in order: CDR3 protein, CDR3 DNA, D gene, J gene, V gene, clone size. D genes are given only for firm matches. Where a row states a size, it is once, few, many or the class of an expanded clone; other rows omit it.

cdr3_aa: CASSQVYGEAFF; cdr3_nt: TGTGCCAGCAGCCAAGTATACGGTGAAGCTTTCTTT; d_call: NA; j_call: TRBJ1-1; v_call: TRBV3-1/TRBV3-2; clone_size: NA
cdr3_aa: CASSFGLSYEQYF; cdr3_nt: TGTGCCAGCAGCTTCGGCCTATCCTACGAGCAGTACTTC; d_call: NA; j_call: TRBJ2-7; v_call: TRBV11-2; clone_size: few
cdr3_aa: CASGRLGGSTDTQYF; cdr3_nt: TGTGCTAGTGGTCGCCTTGGGGGCAGCACAGATACGCAGTATTTT; d_call: NA; j_call: TRBJ2-3; v_call: TRBV12-5; clone_size: NA
cdr3_aa: CASSLAGGLSYNEQFF; cdr3_nt: TGCGCCAGCAGCTTGGCCGGGGGGCTATCCTACAATGAGCAGTTCTTC; d_call: NA; j_call: TRBJ2-1; v_call: TRBV5-1; clone_size: NA
cdr3_aa: CASSQGRALSVKTQYF; cdr3_nt: TGTGCCAGCAGCCAAGGCCGGGCCCTCAGTGTCAAGACCCAGTACTTC; d_call: NA; j_call: TRBJ2-5; v_call: TRBV3-1/TRBV3-2; clone_size: NA
cdr3_aa: CASSLGRGLVAGELFF; cdr3_nt: TGCGCCAGCAGCTTGGGTAGGGGGCTTGTTGCCGGGGAGCTGTTTTTT; d_call: TRBD1; j_call: TRBJ2-2; v_call: TRBV5-1; clone_size: NA
cdr3_aa: CASSLDSNQPQHF; cdr3_nt: TGTGCCAGCAGCCTGGACAGCAATCAGCCCCAGCATTTT; d_call: NA; j_call: TRBJ1-5; v_call: TRBV7-2; clone_size: NA
cdr3_aa: CASSRLGLAYEQYF; cdr3_nt: TGTGCCAGCTCGAGGTTAGGACTAGCCTACGAGCAGTACTTC; d_call: TRBD2; j_call: TRBJ2-7; v_call: TRBV7-8; clone_size: few
cdr3_aa: CASSPGGSYNEQFF; cdr3_nt: TGTGCCAGCAGCCCCGGCGGCTCCTACAATGAGCAGTTCTTC; d_call: NA; j_call: TRBJ2-1; v_call: TRBV7-2; clone_size: few
cdr3_aa: CASSRQGGTYNEQFF; cdr3_nt: TGTGCCAGCAGTCGACAGGGGGGCACCTACAATGAGCAGTTCTTC; d_call: TRBD1; j_call: TRBJ2-1; v_call: TRBV9; clone_size: NA
cdr3_aa: CASSGGGLPETQYF; cdr3_nt: TGCGCCAGCAGCGGCGGAGGGCTCCCCGAGACCCAGTACTTC; d_call: NA; j_call: TRBJ2-5; v_call: TRBV5-1; clone_size: few
cdr3_aa: CAISGGDQPQHF; cdr3_nt: TGTGCCATCAGTGGAGGGGATCAGCCCCAGCATTTT; d_call: NA; j_call: TRBJ1-5; v_call: TRBV10-3; clone_size: few
cdr3_aa: CASSHQPGNKETQYF; cdr3_nt: TGTGCCAGCAGCCACCAACCAGGGAATAAAGAGACCCAGTACTTC; d_call: NA; j_call: TRBJ2-5; v_call: TRBV4-2; clone_size: NA
cdr3_aa: CASSYGQADSGNTIYF; cdr3_nt: TGTGCCAGCAGTTACGGGCAGGCCGACTCTGGAAACACCATATATTTT; d_call: NA; j_call: TRBJ1-3; v_call: TRBV6-6; clone_size: NA
cdr3_aa: CASSLTFTSGGTNNEQFF; cdr3_nt: TGTGCCAGCAGCTTAACGTTCACTAGCGGGGGGACTAACAATGAGCAGTTCTTC; d_call: TRBD2; j_call: TRBJ2-1; v_call: TRBV7-3; clone_size: NA
cdr3_aa: CASSLGWGARYNEQFF; cdr3_nt: TGTGCCAGCAGCTTAGGGTGGGGGGCCCGATACAATGAGCAGTTCTTC; d_call: NA; j_call: TRBJ2-1; v_call: TRBV7-8; clone_size: NA
cdr3_aa: CASSNWANQPQHF; cdr3_nt: TGTGCCAGCAGTAATTGGGCAAATCAGCCCCAGCATTTT; d_call: NA; j_call: TRBJ1-5; v_call: TRBV2; clone_size: few
cdr3_aa: CASSVGGGRPNYGYTF; cdr3_nt: TGTGCCAGCAGCGTCGGCGGGGGAAGGCCTAACTATGGCTACACCTTC; d_call: NA; j_call: TRBJ1-2; v_call: TRBV9; clone_size: once
cdr3_aa: CASSSASSGQGISEQYF; cdr3_nt: TGTGCCAGCAGCTCCGCCAGCTCTGGACAGGGGATAAGCGAGCAGTACTTC; d_call: TRBD1; j_call: TRBJ2-7; v_call: TRBV5-4; clone_size: NA
cdr3_aa: CASSPTGINTIYF; cdr3_nt: TGTGCCAGCAGTCCTACAGGGATCAACACCATATATTTT; d_call: NA; j_call: TRBJ1-3; v_call: TRBV12-3/TRBV12-4; clone_size: NA
cdr3_aa: CASSTRGGTSYNEQFF; cdr3_nt: TGTGCCAGCAGCACCCGCGGGGGGACTTCCTACAATGAGCAGTTCTTC; d_call: TRBD2; j_call: TRBJ2-1; v_call: TRBV7-6; clone_size: NA
cdr3_aa: CASSYGHPNYGYTF; cdr3_nt: TGTGCCAGCAGTTACGGACATCCTAACTATGGCTACACCTTC; d_call: NA; j_call: TRBJ1-2; v_call: TRBV6-6; clone_size: NA
cdr3_aa: CASSGHTTLQGEQYF; cdr3_nt: TGTGCCAGCAGTGGACACACAACGCTGCAAGGGGAGCAGTACTTC; d_call: NA; j_call: TRBJ2-7; v_call: TRBV28; clone_size: NA
cdr3_aa: CASSLLGGEGSYGYTF; cdr3_nt: TGTGCCAGCAGCTTGTTAGGGGGCGAGGGGAGCTATGGCTACACCTTC; d_call: TRBD1; j_call: TRBJ1-2; v_call: TRBV5-5; clone_size: NA
cdr3_aa: CASSAGIEGSPLHF; cdr3_nt: TGTGCCAGCAGCGCCGGGATAGAGGGGTCACCCCTCCACTTT; d_call: NA; j_call: TRBJ1-6; v_call: TRBV9; clone_size: NA